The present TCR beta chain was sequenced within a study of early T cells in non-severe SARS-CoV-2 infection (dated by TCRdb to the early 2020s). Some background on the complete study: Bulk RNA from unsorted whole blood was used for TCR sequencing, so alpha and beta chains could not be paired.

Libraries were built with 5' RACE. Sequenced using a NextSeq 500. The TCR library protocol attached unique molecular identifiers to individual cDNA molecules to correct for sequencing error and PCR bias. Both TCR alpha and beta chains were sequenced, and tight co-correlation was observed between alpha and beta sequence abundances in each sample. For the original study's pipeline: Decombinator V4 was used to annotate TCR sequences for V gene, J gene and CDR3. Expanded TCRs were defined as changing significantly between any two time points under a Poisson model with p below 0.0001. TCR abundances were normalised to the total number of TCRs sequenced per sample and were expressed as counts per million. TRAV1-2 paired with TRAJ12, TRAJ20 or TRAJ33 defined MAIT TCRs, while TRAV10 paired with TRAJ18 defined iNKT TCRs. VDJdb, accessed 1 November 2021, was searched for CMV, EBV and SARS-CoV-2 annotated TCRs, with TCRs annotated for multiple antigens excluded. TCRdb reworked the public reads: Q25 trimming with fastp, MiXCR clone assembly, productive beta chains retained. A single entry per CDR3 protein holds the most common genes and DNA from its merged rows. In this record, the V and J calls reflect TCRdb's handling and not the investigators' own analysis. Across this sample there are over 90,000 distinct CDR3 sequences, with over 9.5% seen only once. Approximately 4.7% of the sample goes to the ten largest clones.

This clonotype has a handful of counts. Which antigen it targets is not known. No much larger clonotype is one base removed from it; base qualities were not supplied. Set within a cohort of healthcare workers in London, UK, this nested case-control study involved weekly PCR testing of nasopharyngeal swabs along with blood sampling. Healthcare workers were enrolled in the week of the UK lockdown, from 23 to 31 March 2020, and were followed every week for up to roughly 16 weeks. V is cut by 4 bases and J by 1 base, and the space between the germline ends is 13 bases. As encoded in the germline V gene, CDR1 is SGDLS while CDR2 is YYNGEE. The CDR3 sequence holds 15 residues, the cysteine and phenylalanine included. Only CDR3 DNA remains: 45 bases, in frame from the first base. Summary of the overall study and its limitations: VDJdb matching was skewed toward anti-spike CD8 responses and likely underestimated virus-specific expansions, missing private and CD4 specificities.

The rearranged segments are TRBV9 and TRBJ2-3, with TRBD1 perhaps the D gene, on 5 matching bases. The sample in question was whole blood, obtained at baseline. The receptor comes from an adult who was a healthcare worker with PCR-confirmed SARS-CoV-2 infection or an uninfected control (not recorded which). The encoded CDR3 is CASSPQGTRTDTQYF. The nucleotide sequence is TGTGCCAGCAGCCCCCAGGGTACGCGCACAGATACGCAGTATTTT.